This TCR beta chain is drawn from a study of beta chain features in type 1 diabetes. Study-level background: In all, about 100,000,000 sorted cells from all samples were analyzed. Findings and caveats of the study: All four CD4+ subsets from Type 1 diabetes patients carried moderately but significantly shorter TCRB CDR3s.

What was sequenced were expressed TCRB transcripts, since all of the isolated RNA had been reverse transcribed. Profiling relied on immunoSEQ multiplex PCR, and the TCRdb table lists in-frame clones only, not all of them. Counted here are 350,000 to 400,000 clones, about 12% occurring once; the ten biggest clones make up 0.01%. V was clipped by 1 base and J by 7 bases; unmatched bases: 0. Germline assignment: CDR1 SGHTA and CDR2 FQGNSA. CDR3 size: 14 residues. This clone was observed a few times. What it recognizes is unknown. The sequenced material came from naive CD4+ T cells from blood. V gene TRBV7-2 combines with J gene TRBJ1-6; 8 bases align to TRBD1. The source is a woman between 18 and 29 years old with type 1 diabetes. As DNA, the CDR3 is TGTGCCAGCAGCTTAGGGACAGGGAATTCACCCCTCCACTTT. It translates to CASSLGTGNSPLHF.